This T cell receptor (beta chain) stems from a study of shared clonotypes between healthy human individuals. Study-wide background: Sampling drew on donors who were a couple of women and a few men aged 18 to 49.

Within Nashville, Tennessee resided all donors, each a Caucasian adult. The repertoire was sequenced with immunoSEQ multiplex PCR; TCRdb's copy has only in-frame clones and lacks some. The repertoire holds millions of clones, with more than 80% as singletons. Germline loops: CDR1 SGHKS, CDR2 YYEKEE (reference sequence). The CDR3 is 14 amino acids. With 1 base clipped from V and 7 bases from J, the junction kept 3 bases outside the gene matches. To note about this clone: Antigen unknown.

General observations from the study: Among donors, clonotype sharing was expected to be affected by sequencing depth.

The source is a man aged 18 to 30 in good health. This chain links TRBV5-5 with TRBJ2-5, with 11 bases fitting TRBD2. Sequenced sample: naive CD4+ T cells sorted from blood. Specified subset: CD45RA+ positively selected. In DNA form, the CDR3 reads TGTGCCAGCAGCTTGATCCTAGCGGGAGGGACCCAGTACTTC. This encodes CASSLILAGGTQYF.